This is a list of T cell receptor beta chains from one sample in a study of response to subunit inactivated influenza vaccine. TCRdb analysed the RT-PCR reads with MiXCR anew, one entry per CDR3 protein. This table holds about 480,000 distinct CDR3 sequences, 9.5% to 12% found once. The source was PBMCs from blood, collected roughly 47 days after vaccination. The source is a man aged 50-60 years who received an inactivated influenza vaccine. CDR3s include the opening cysteine and the closing phenylalanine or tryptophan. D genes are given only for firm matches.

v_call: TRBV6-1; d_call: TRBD2; cdr3_aa: CASTSGGQETQYF
v_call: TRBV30; d_call: .; cdr3_aa: CAWSVGRNTEAFF
v_call: TRBV29-1; d_call: TRBD2; cdr3_aa: CSVSGRAVHEQFF
v_call: TRBV4-2; d_call: .; cdr3_aa: CASSQGERRTNSYNEQFF
v_call: TRBV20-1; d_call: .; cdr3_aa: CSGGGGTDTQYF
v_call: TRBV5-1; d_call: TRBD1; cdr3_aa: CASGRQGSTGELFF
v_call: TRBV11-1; d_call: TRBD2; cdr3_aa: CASSLEALSRGRAGYEQFF
v_call: TRBV7-6; d_call: .; cdr3_aa: CASSLVGSRADTQYF
v_call: TRBV20-1; d_call: .; cdr3_aa: CSAGSYELSTDTQYF
v_call: TRBV10-3; d_call: TRBD1; cdr3_aa: CAISRGDTQYF
v_call: TRBV29-1; d_call: .; cdr3_aa: CSVGLSYYGYTF
v_call: TRBV18; d_call: TRBD1; cdr3_aa: CASSPTRTGEGYTF
v_call: TRBV20-1; d_call: TRBD2; cdr3_aa: CSARDPNIAGAFNEQFF
v_call: TRBV9; d_call: .; cdr3_aa: CASSALVSDNSGGYTF
v_call: TRBV4-1; d_call: TRBD2; cdr3_aa: CASSPLRTSGARDQETQYF
v_call: TRBV10-3; d_call: .; cdr3_aa: CAISEWAGVNTEAFF
v_call: TRBV11-2; d_call: .; cdr3_aa: CASSLEGLNRALSYEQYF
v_call: TRBV12-3/TRBV12-4; d_call: TRBD2; cdr3_aa: CASSKGLAVSYF
v_call: TRBV4-3; d_call: .; cdr3_aa: CASSQDPSTAGRETQYF
v_call: TRBV29-1; d_call: .; cdr3_aa: CSVARHGSYEQYF
v_call: TRBV4-1; d_call: .; cdr3_aa: CASSSHPGVNEKLFF
v_call: TRBV20-1; d_call: .; cdr3_aa: CSARGESSEQYF
v_call: TRBV15; d_call: TRBD2; cdr3_aa: CATSRDSGRAYEQYF
v_call: TRBV5-1; d_call: TRBD1; cdr3_aa: CASSQMTGGSYEQYF
v_call: TRBV20-1; d_call: TRBD1; cdr3_aa: CSASKQGATDTQYF
v_call: TRBV10-3; d_call: .; cdr3_aa: CATTQGNTGELFF
v_call: TRBV20-1; d_call: .; cdr3_aa: CSASAGGSYNEQFF
v_call: TRBV6-2/TRBV6-3; d_call: TRBD2; cdr3_aa: CASSRLAENTGELFF
v_call: TRBV20-1; d_call: .; cdr3_aa: CSARDLSGPIFNEQFF
v_call: TRBV3-1; d_call: .; cdr3_aa: CASRNTLRETQYF
v_call: TRBV7-6; d_call: TRBD1; cdr3_aa: CASSLAGRDRGTEAFF
v_call: TRBV25-1; d_call: .; cdr3_aa: CASSEPLETQYF
v_call: TRBV6-1; d_call: .; cdr3_aa: CASKGQLGSNQPQHF
v_call: TRBV7-9; d_call: .; cdr3_aa: CASSLDQITYNEQFF
v_call: TRBV5-1; d_call: TRBD1; cdr3_aa: CASSYRGLTGELFF
v_call: TRBV4-3; d_call: .; cdr3_aa: CASSRAWEGHGYTF
v_call: TRBV20-1; d_call: TRBD2; cdr3_aa: CSATRGGLISNEQFF
v_call: TRBV27; d_call: .; cdr3_aa: CASSSIGGAETQYF
v_call: TRBV7-6; d_call: .; cdr3_aa: CASSLTPQESGSPLHF
v_call: TRBV7-2; d_call: .; cdr3_aa: CASSHWDTGELFF
v_call: TRBV6-2/TRBV6-3; d_call: .; cdr3_aa: CASSYRRAASGNTIYF
v_call: TRBV29-1; d_call: .; cdr3_aa: CSVEDSRGGYEQYF
v_call: TRBV20-1; d_call: TRBD2; cdr3_aa: CSARDGREWHDGTQYF
v_call: TRBV9; d_call: .; cdr3_aa: CASRQTTNTGELFF
v_call: TRBV7-7; d_call: .; cdr3_aa: CASSLRAQEVETQYF
v_call: TRBV7-2; d_call: .; cdr3_aa: CASSPGPASIANYGYTF
v_call: TRBV20-1; d_call: .; cdr3_aa: CSANDRGGYEQYF
v_call: TRBV2; d_call: .; cdr3_aa: CASSERRGPYNEQFF
v_call: TRBV5-6; d_call: .; cdr3_aa: CASSWGSGAYEQYF